This TCR beta chain emerged from a study of T cells in Graves' hyperthyroidism and ophthalmopathy (dated by TCRdb to between 2017 and 2020). At the level of the whole study: Peripheral blood samples were taken at the time of initial diagnosis, prior to any treatment. A discovery cohort of about 95 patients, about 44 with Graves' ophthalmopathy and under 60 with stable Graves' hyperthyroidism, was used to find distinguishing TCR V-J signatures. Prospective prediction of ophthalmopathy was tested in an independent validation cohort of 18 to 20 hyperthyroidism patients and some 17 patients who later progressed to ophthalmopathy. The 100 discovery patients were randomly split 7:3 into training and test sets. The study also compared thyroid tissue and blood T-cell repertoires from more than 5 Graves' hyperthyroidism patients. Once sampling was done, hyperthyroidism patients were given methimazole at a starting dose of 30 mg daily, whereas ophthalmopathy patients were given high-dose intravenous methylprednisolone. The paper describes TCR Vbeta CDR3 sequencing of around 140 peripheral blood samples, made up of approximately 40 ophthalmopathy patients, over 70 hyperthyroidism patients and roughly 17 progressor patients.

The CDR3 runs 14 amino acids, cysteine and phenylalanine included. Just CDR3 DNA is preserved here, 42 bases in frame from base 1. CDR1 is given as MNHEY and CDR2 as SVGEGT, both from the germline V gene. V is clipped by 6 bases and J by 4 bases, and the sequence between their germline boundaries is 13 bases long. Overall results and qualifications from the work: No statistical method was used to set the sample size in advance, and investigators knew the group allocation. Ophthalmopathy was separated from stable hyperthyroidism by a 13 V-J signature model, with 85% to 90% sensitivity and around 81% specificity obtained in cross-validation and 80%/75% obtained in testing. In validation, the model predicted progression to ophthalmopathy a median of about 6.8 months before onset, with roughly 68% sensitivity and almost 75% specificity. Most expanded thyroid clonotypes (frequency above 0.001) were also found in blood, which suggests that blood repertoires may mirror thyroid immune responses.

Ophthalmopathy patients had moderately to severely active disease, with a Clinical Activity Score of 3 or more, a NOSPECS grade of 4 or more, and a disease duration of less than 3 months. The study excluded patients with uncontrolled infections, other autoimmune diseases, pregnancy or lactation. Diagnoses were based on clinical symptoms, serum thyroxine and TRAb, thyroid ultrasound and orbital computed tomography. PBMCs were separated from 8 to 10 ml of fresh peripheral blood using Ficoll-Paque density gradient centrifugation. Total RNA was extracted using Trizol reagent, and RNA quality was assessed on an Agilent 2100 Bioanalyzer. The TCR beta CDR3 regions were amplified from the RNA transcripts. The TCR CDR3 was subjected to a first round of RT-PCR using the HTBI primer set and the Qiagen OneStep RT-PCR kit. Libraries were constructed in a second round of multiplex PCR, after which size selection and purification were performed. Paired-end sequencing of the libraries was performed with 100 bp reads on an Illumina HiSeq2000. Per the original workflow: SOAPnuke was used to process the raw data, throwing out any read that contained adapters or uncalled bases, had a mean Phred below 15, or lacked an exact constant-primer or identifier match. COPE v1.2.5 was used to merge the high-quality paired reads, and each unique nucleotide sequence was defined as a clonotype. MiTCR v1.1 was used to align the clonotypes against IMGT TRBV, TRBD and TRBJ reference segments. The analysis included only V-J combinations with a frequency above 0.0001, which together covered roughly 99% of the repertoires. The TCS score was defined as F50 (clonal expansion) divided by E x V (chaos), with BLOSUM62-based TCRdist calculated between CDR3 peptides within each V-J. Welch's t-statistics and random forest reduced 450 to 600 V-J features to fewer than 15, which were used in a naive Bayes classifier (R e1071). The Morisita-Horn index was used to measure how similar the thyroid and blood repertoires were. TCRdb reprocessing: public reads trimmed at Q25 with fastp, clones called with MiXCR, in-frame beta chains kept. Every entry covers one CDR3 protein and lists the most common genes and DNA from its rows. These V and J calls derive from TCRdb rather than the authors' analysis. In all, the sample holds roughly 560,000 distinct CDR3 sequences, and approximately 15% of those were seen once. About 3.9% of the sample belongs to the ten largest clones.

This clonotype has a count of ten or more. Its antigen is not yet known. Base-call qualities are not available, and no considerably larger clone is one nucleotide away. Specimen: blood. This chain joins TRBV6-2 or TRBV6-3 to TRBJ1-5, with TRBD1 as a weak D call on 6 bases. The sequence was collected from a woman between 40 and 50 years old with Graves' ophthalmopathy. The CDR3 protein sequence reads: CASSTRDTNQPQHF. The DNA sequence is as follows: TGTGCCAGCAGCACCCGGGACACAAATCAGCCCCAGCATTTT.